The TCR beta chain described here comes from a study of cytomegalovirus exposure and HLA in healthy donors. The germline gives CDR1 DFQATT, CDR2 SNEGSKA (reference sequence). The CDR3 loop spans 11 amino acids. V lost 7 bases, J lost 3 bases, and 10 bases lay in between. For this clone: Its specificity is not known.

Donors consisted of healthy bone marrow donors. Study conclusions and caveats: A later analysis reportedly found fewer N-insertions in an Asian-associated ancestry cluster than the roughly 670-donor mean. In a later analysis, TCR beta V- and J-gene trimming was associated with a missense DCLRE1C variant.

PCR involved 60 Vbeta and 13 Jbeta primers. As handled by the study authors: Later analysis identified around 85 million unique TCR beta chains, approximately 11 million shared. The method was immunoSEQ multiplex PCR; TCRdb's version includes in-frame clones alone and lacks a portion of them. V and J calls and clone size are copied from that table; D and trimming were computed from the DNA. Of more than 90,000 clones in the sample, about two thirds were seen once. The gene calls are TRBV20-1 and TRBJ2-7; D is ambiguous. This TCR came from a man over 45 in good health and CMV-seronegative. Sequenced sample: PBMCs. The CDR3 coding sequence is TGCAGTGTCGGAGACGACTACGAGCAGTACGTC. It specifies CSVGDDYEQYV.